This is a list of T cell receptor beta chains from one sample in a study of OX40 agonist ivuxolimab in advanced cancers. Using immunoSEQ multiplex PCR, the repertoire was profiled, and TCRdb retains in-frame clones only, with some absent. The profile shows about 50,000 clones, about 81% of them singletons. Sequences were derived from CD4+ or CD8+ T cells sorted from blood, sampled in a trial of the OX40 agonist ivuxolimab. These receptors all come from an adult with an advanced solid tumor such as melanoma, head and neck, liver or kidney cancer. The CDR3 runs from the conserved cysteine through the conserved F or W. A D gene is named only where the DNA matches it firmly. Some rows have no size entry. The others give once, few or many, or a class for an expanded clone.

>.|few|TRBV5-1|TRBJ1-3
CASSPTVSGNTIYF
TGCGCCAGCAGCCCGACAGTCTCTGGAAACACCATATATTTT
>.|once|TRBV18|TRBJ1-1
CASSGTGADTEAFF
TGTGCCAGCTCGGGAACAGGCGCGGACACTGAAGCTTTCTTT
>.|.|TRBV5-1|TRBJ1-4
CASSLEGGGEKLFF
TGCGCCAGCAGCTTGGAAGGTGGGGGCGAAAAACTGTTTTTT
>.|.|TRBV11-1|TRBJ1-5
CASRADGVGPQHF
TGTGCCAGCAGAGCTGACGGAGTTGGTCCCCAGCATTTT
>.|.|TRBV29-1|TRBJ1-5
CSVAPDWGNQPQHF
TGCAGCGTTGCCCCAGATTGGGGTAATCAGCCCCAGCATTTT
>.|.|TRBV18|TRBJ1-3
CASSPPLVPTGNTIYF
TGTGCCAGCTCACCACCCTTGGTACCTACTGGAAACACCATATATTTT
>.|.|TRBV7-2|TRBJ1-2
CASSLSSNYGYTF
TGTGCCAGCAGCTTATCTTCGAACTATGGCTACACCTTC
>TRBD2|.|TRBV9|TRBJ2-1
CASSPGTSGSYNEQFF
TGTGCCAGCAGTCCCGGGACTAGCGGTTCCTACAATGAGCAGTTCTTC
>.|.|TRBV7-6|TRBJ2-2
CASSDRRRANTGELFF
TGTGCCAGCAGCGACCGACGGCGCGCGAACACCGGGGAGCTGTTTTTT
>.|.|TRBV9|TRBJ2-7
CASSVGGELYEQYF
TGTGCCAGCAGCGTAGGGGGAGAGCTCTACGAGCAGTACTTC
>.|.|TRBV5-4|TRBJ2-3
CASSLSGTDTQYF
TGTGCCAGCAGCTTGAGCGGCACAGATACGCAGTATTTT